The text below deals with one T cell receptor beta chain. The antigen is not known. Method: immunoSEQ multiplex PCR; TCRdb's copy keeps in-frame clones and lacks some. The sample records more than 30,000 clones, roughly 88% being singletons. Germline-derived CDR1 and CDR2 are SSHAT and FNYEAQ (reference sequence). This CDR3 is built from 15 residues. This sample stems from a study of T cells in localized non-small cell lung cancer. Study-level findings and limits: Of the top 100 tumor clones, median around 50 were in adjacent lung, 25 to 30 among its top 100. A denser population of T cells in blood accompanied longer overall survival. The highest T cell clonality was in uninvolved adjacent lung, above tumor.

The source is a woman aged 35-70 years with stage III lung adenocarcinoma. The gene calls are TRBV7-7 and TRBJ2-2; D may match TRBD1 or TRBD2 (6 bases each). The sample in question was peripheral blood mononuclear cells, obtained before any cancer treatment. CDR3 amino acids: CASGTGQASTGELFF. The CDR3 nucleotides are TGTGCTAGCGGCACGGGACAAGCCTCTACCGGGGAGCTGTTTTTT. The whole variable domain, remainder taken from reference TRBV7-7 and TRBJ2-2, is GAGVSQSPRYKVTKRGQDVTLRCDPISSHATLYWYQQALGQGPEFLTYFNYEAQPDKSGLPSDRFSAERPEGSISTLTIQRTEQRDSAMYRCASGTGQASTGELFFGEGSRLTVL.